The entry that follows covers one TCR beta chain sequence. This specimen belongs to a study of T-cell reconstitution after alpha-beta-depleted transplantation in children. The TCRbeta library was prepared with unique molecular identifiers. TCRdb recomputed calls from the PCR reads with MiXCR, one row per CDR3 protein. Of about 500,000 distinct CDR3 sequences in the sample, 32% were seen once. V shed 4 bases and J shed 2 bases, with 12 bases lying between them. The CDR3 covers 16 residues. From germline, CDR1 is SNHLY and CDR2 FYNNEI. The source is a human donor who donated a stem cell graft to a child with aplastic anemia. The chain links TRBV2 to TRBJ2-6; maybe TRBD1 (5 bases). This specimen consisted of PBMCs from the stem cell graft donor, obtained from the stem cell graft. The CDR3: CASSVGRAAGANVLTF. The CDR3 DNA reads TGTGCCAGCAGTGTTGGCAGGGCCGCTGGGGCCAACGTCCTGACTTTC.